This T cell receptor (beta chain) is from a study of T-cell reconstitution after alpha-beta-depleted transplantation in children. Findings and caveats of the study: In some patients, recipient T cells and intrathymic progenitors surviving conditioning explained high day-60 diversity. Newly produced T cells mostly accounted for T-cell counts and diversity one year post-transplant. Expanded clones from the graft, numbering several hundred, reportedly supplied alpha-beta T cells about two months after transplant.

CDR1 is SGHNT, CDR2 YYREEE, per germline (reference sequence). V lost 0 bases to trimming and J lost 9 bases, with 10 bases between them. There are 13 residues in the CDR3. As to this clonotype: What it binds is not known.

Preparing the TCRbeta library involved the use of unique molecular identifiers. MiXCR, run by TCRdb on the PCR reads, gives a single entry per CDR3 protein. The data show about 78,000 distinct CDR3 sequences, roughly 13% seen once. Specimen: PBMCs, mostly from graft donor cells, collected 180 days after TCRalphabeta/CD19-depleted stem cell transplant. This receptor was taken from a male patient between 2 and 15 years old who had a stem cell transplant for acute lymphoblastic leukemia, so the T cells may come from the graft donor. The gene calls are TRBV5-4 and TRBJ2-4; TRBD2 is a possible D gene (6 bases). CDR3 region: CASSLVGGGIQYF. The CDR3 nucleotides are TGTGCCAGCAGCTTGGTGGGGGGTGGCATTCAGTACTTC.